This T cell receptor (beta chain) was identified during a study of T cell responses to AZD1222 COVID-19 vaccine. The study, taken as a whole, reports: Elevations in Spike-specific TCR breadth and depth followed administration of two AZD1222 doses. It was only a handful of AZD1222 recipients who were seropositive at baseline.

CDR3 length: 14 amino acids. With 1 base removed from V and 8 bases from J, the gap between germline ends came to 9 bases. CDR1 and CDR2 from the germline V gene are MDHEN and SYDVKM. TCRdb keeps only in-frame clones here, not all; method: immunoSEQ multiplex PCR. The top ten hold approximately 4.9% of the sample, which has approximately 100,000 clones, approximately 93% seen once. With respect to this clone: Antigen specificity is unknown.

The sequence derives from an adult in good health. V and J are TRBV28 and TRBJ1-6; D gene uncertain. The source was peripheral blood, collected on day 0 of AZD1222 vaccination. The CDR3 here is CASSLSGMYSPLHF. The CDR3 DNA reads as TGTGCCAGCAGTTTATCGGGGATGTATTCACCCCTCCACTTT.